The 21 T cell receptor beta chains below all came from one sample that was sequenced in a study of blood T cell repertoires in COVID-19. Produced via immunoSEQ multiplex PCR; TCRdb's table is partial and in-frame only. The sample comprises approximately 200,000 clones, 65% to 90% of which are singletons, and 7.4% rests with the top ten. The sequenced sample consisted of peripheral blood. These receptors were collected from a woman in her fifties or sixties with acute or convalescent COVID-19.

The chain is built from TRBV6-6 and TRBJ2-7, with 8 nucleotides matching TRBD1. This CDR3 is 13 amino acids long. The V gene's germline CDR1 is MNHNY and CDR2 SVGAGI (reference sequence). The J segment lost 7 bases and the V segment lost 6 bases, leaving 8 bases of the junction unmatched. The chain's CDR3 is CASRQGGYEEQYF. In nucleotides, the CDR3 is TGTGCCAGCAGACAGGGGGGCTACGAAGAGCAGTACTTC.

The chain is built from TRBV27 and TRBJ2-5; 8 nucleotides line up with TRBD1. The CDR3 is 15 amino acids. Unmatched junction bases numbered 3, after V lost 2 bases and J lost 1 base. Germline V gene data show CDR1 as MNHEY and CDR2 as SMNVEV (reference sequence). In nucleotides, the CDR3 is TGTGCCAGCAGTTTAGCGACAGGGGTCCAAGAGACCCAGTACTTC. Its translation is CASSLATGVQETQYF.

The chain recombines TRBV6-1 with TRBJ2-2; 12 bases are shared with TRBD1. The ends lost 4 bases at V and 7 bases at J; junction bases unmatched: 10. Germline values: CDR1 MNHNS, CDR2 SASEGT. The length of the CDR3 is 17 residues. The CDR3 bases are TGTGCCAGCAGTGGTCCCGGGACAGGGGGCGCCATCGGGGAGCTGTTTTTT. This gives the protein CASSGPGTGGAIGELFF.

This chain uses TRBV6-5 with TRBJ2-2, with D perhaps TRBD1 (6 bases). Looked up from germline, CDR1 is MNHEY and CDR2 is SVGAGI. Trimming shortened V by 6 bases and J by 2 bases, and 13 bases separated the two germline ends. The CDR3 totals 15 residues. The CDR3 nucleotides are TGTGCCAGCAGAGTTCAAGGGGGAAACACCGGGGAGCTGTTTTTT. It specifies CASRVQGGNTGELFF.

The gene calls are TRBV6-2 or TRBV6-3 and TRBJ1-5, with 8 positions matching TRBD1. Germline loops: CDR1 MNHEY, CDR2 SVGEGT. There are 15 residues in the CDR3. J gave up 5 bases and V 6 bases, and 9 bases lay outside the gene matches. CDR3 DNA: TGTGCCAGCAGCGCGGACAGGGCCATGTATCAGCCCCAGCATTTT. Amino acids: CASSADRAMYQPQHF.

In DNA, the CDR3 is TGTGCCACCAGCAGGGCTGGCAGGGGGCGCTTAACTAATGAAAAACTGTTTTTT. Residues: CATSRAGRGRLTNEKLFF. The V call is TRBV15, the J call TRBJ1-4; the match to TRBD1 covers 8 bases. The CDR3 has 18 residues. CDR1 and CDR2 (germline): LNHNV, YYDKDF (reference sequence). Unmatched junction bases numbered 10, after V lost 3 bases and J lost 1 base. The entire variable domain, with the rest obtained from reference TRBV15 and TRBJ1-4, is as follows: DAMVIQNPRYQVTQFGKPVTLSCSQTLNHNVMYWYQQKSSQAPKLLFHYYDKDFNNEADTPDNFQSRRPNTSFCFLDIRSPGLGDTAMYLCATSRAGRGRLTNEKLFFGSGTQLSVL.

This clone was counted once. This chain uses TRBV3-1 (or the pseudogene TRBV3-2) with TRBJ1-2; 8 bases match TRBD1. Germline V gene sequence: CDR1 LGHDT, CDR2 YNNKEL (reference sequence). The CDR3 covers 15 residues. With V trimmed by 0 bases and J by 6 bases, 6 bases remained unmatched. The CDR3 loop is CASSQDGQGQDGYTF. CDR3 bases: TGTGCCAGCAGCCAAGACGGACAGGGACAGGATGGCTACACCTTC.

This chain links TRBV5-1 with TRBJ2-3; 9 positions match TRBD2. The CDR3 is made up of 16 amino acids. With V trimmed by 4 bases and J by 4 bases, 10 bases remained unmatched. Germline CDR1 reads SGHRS; CDR2 reads YFSETQ. CDR3 loop: CASSVTAGGSPDTQYF. For the CDR3, the DNA is TGCGCCAGCAGCGTGACAGCGGGAGGATCCCCAGATACGCAGTATTTT. The variable domain in full, completed from reference TRBV5-1 and TRBJ2-3, reads KAGVTQTPRYLIKTRGQQVTLSCSPISGHRSVSWYQQTPGQGLQFLFEYFSETQRNKGNFPGRFSGRQFSNSRSEMNVSTLELGDSALYLCASSVTAGGSPDTQYFGPGTRLTVL.

V gene TRBV5-1 combines with J gene TRBJ2-3, with a weak D call TRBD2 (5 bases). Trimming took off 3 bases at V and 1 base at J, with 12 bases between the two ends. This CDR3 is 15 amino acids long. Germline lookup yields CDR1 SGHRS and CDR2 YFSETQ. CDR3 sequence: CASSSEGQGTDTQYF. The CDR3 DNA is TGCGCCAGCAGCTCCGAGGGTCAGGGCACAGATACGCAGTATTTT.

The chain joins TRBV6-2 or TRBV6-3 to TRBJ2-2; D not resolved. Trimming removed 4 bases at V and 0 bases at J, with 12 bases between. The CDR3 has 16 amino acids. The germline V gene encodes CDR1 MNHEY and CDR2 SVGEGT. This CDR3 reads CASSFNRVSNTGELFF. The CDR3 DNA reads as TGTGCCAGCAGTTTCAACAGAGTCTCGAACACCGGGGAGCTGTTTTTT.

The chain links TRBV19 to TRBJ2-1; possible D gene TRBD1, 5 bases. Germline V gene lookup returns CDR1 LNHDA and CDR2 SQIVND (reference sequence). Trimming pared 6 bases from V and 8 bases from J, leaving 14 bases between. The CDR3 covers 13 residues. Here the CDR3 DNA reads TGTGCCAGTAGAGGCAGGGCCAGGGATGAGCAGTTCTTC. It translates to CASRGRARDEQFF.

The V call is TRBV4-1, the J call TRBJ1-5; 10 bases align to TRBD1. V lost 0 bases and J lost 2; bases outside the gene matches: 10. Germline CDR1 reads MGHRA; CDR2 reads YSYEKL. This CDR3 has 19 amino acids. The CDR3 DNA reads as TGCGCCAGCAGCCAAGATCGAGACAGGGGGCTCGGGGGCAATCAGCCCCAGCATTTT. It yields the protein CASSQDRDRGLGGNQPQHF.

This chain connects TRBV10-3 to TRBJ1-3, with D unresolved. Germline V gene sequence: CDR1 ENHRY, CDR2 SYGVKD. Trimming cost V 3 bases and J 0 bases, with 9 bases left between them. The CDR3 is 15 amino acids. For the CDR3, the DNA is TGTGCCATCAGTGATGGTTTGAGCTCTGGAAACACCATATATTTT. It encodes CAISDGLSSGNTIYF.

The chain uses TRBV9 and TRBJ2-7; D perhaps matches TRBD2 (6 bases). The V gene's germline CDR1 is SGDLS and CDR2 YYNGEE. The CDR3 consists of 13 residues. Trimming left V 3 bases short and J 6 bases short, with 13 bases between. The CDR3 nucleotides read TGTGCCAGCAGCGCCCCCCACGGGGGCGAGCAGTACTTC. This codes for CASSAPHGGEQYF.

The chain uses TRBV19 and TRBJ1-2, with 10 bases aligning to TRBD1. The J segment lost 3 bases and the V segment lost 5 bases, leaving 9 bases of the junction unmatched. CDR3 size: 16 residues. From germline, CDR1 is LNHDA and CDR2 SQIVND (reference sequence). The CDR3 here is CASSPRQGARYYGYTF. DNA of the CDR3: TGTGCCAGTAGTCCCAGACAGGGGGCGAGATACTATGGCTACACCTTC.

The rearrangement uses TRBV7-9 and TRBJ1-2; no firm D call. The CDR3 totals 11 residues. Deletions cut 5 bases from V and 10 bases from J, with 11 bases between. The germline gives CDR1 SEHNR, CDR2 FQNEAQ (reference sequence). The CDR3 spells CASSLTTDYTF. The CDR3 region has the DNA TGTGCCAGCAGCCTAACAACAGACTACACCTTC.

This chain connects TRBV18 to TRBJ2-3, with D tentatively TRBD2 (6 bases). Trimming removed 0 bases from V and 4 bases from J, with 14 bases in between. CDR1 and CDR2 from the germline V gene are KGHSH and LQKENI. This CDR3 comprises 16 residues. CDR3 in DNA: TGTGCCAGCTCACCACCGGGGGGTTTTGAGGCAGATACGCAGTATTTT. This encodes CASSPPGGFEADTQYF.

In its sample, this clone was seen once. V usage is TRBV27 and J usage is TRBJ1-2; tentatively, D is TRBD1 (6 bases). Trimming left V 6 bases short and J 2 bases short, with 10 bases between. Germline V gene data show CDR1 as MNHEY and CDR2 as SMNVEV (reference sequence). This CDR3 has 13 residues. This CDR3 reads CASRDRLNYGYTF. Written as DNA, the CDR3 is TGTGCCAGCAGGGACAGATTGAACTATGGCTACACCTTC.

The chain links TRBV11-2 to TRBJ2-5, with no clear D. Between the trimmed V and J ends, which lost 0 bases and 4 bases, there was a span of 6 bases. Germline lookup yields CDR1 SGHAT and CDR2 FQNNGV. The length of the CDR3 is 13 residues. The CDR3 is CASSLDNIETQYF. CDR3 coding DNA: TGTGCCAGCAGCTTAGATAATATAGAGACCCAGTACTTC.

This chain connects TRBV29-1 to TRBJ1-1; D not resolved. Germline CDR1 reads SQVTM; CDR2 reads ANQGSEA. V shed 7 bases and J shed 1 base, with 19 bases lying between them. The CDR3 covers 15 residues. Here the CDR3 reads CSERGYSESNTEAFF. The CDR3 DNA is TGCAGCGAACGCGGGTACTCCGAATCGAACACTGAAGCTTTCTTT.

In its sample, this clone was seen a few times. Other DNA sequences of this sample code for an identical CDR3. The chain combines TRBV6-5 with TRBJ1-1, with D hard to call. V lost 0 bases, J lost 1 base, and 6 bases lay in between. The CDR3 spans 14 residues. Per germline, CDR1 MNHEY and CDR2 SVGAGI. In DNA, the CDR3 is TGTGCCAGCAGTTACTCGGGCAGGAACACTGAAGCTTTCTTT. Residues: CASSYSGRNTEAFF.